This T cell receptor (beta chain) was recorded in a study of cytomegalovirus exposure and HLA in healthy donors. The study's findings and limits: Rare sequences made up most TCRs, while some public TCRs were found in many donors.

Turning to this clone: Antigen: not known.

Method: immunoSEQ multiplex PCR; TCRdb's copy keeps in-frame clones and lacks some. The sample carries more than 95,000 clones, around 90% recorded once. Sequencing used PBMCs. This clonotype originated in a young woman in good health and CMV-seronegative.

The CDR3: CASSFDGRTSGSYYYNEQFF. The CDR3 DNA sequence: TGTGCCAGCAGTTTTGACGGGCGGACTAGCGGGAGTTATTACTACAATGAGCAGTTCTTC. V is TRBV28 and J is TRBJ2-1, with 13 bases lining up with TRBD2. The V segment lost 3 bases and the J segment 3 bases; nucleotides outside the gene matches: 14. Germline V gene data show CDR1 as MDHEN and CDR2 as SYDVKM. The CDR3 loop spans 20 amino acids. Supplemented by reference TRBV28 and TRBJ2-1, the full variable domain reads DVKVTQSSRYLVKRTGEKVFLECVQDMDHENMFWYRQDPGLGLRLIYFSYDVKMKEKGDIPEGYSVSREKKERFSLILESASTNQTSMYLCASSFDGRTSGSYYYNEQFFGPGTRLTVL.